Listed below are T cell receptor beta chains from one sample, sequenced in a study of beta chain features in type 1 diabetes. Assay used: immunoSEQ multiplex PCR; TCRdb lists only in-frame clones, some missing. The table shows hundreds of thousands of clones, with 13% occurring only once. Specimen: naive CD4+ T cells from blood. The receptors stem from a man between 18 and 35 years old with type 1 diabetes. The CDR3 runs from the conserved cysteine through the conserved F or W. A D gene is named only where the DNA matches it firmly. Some rows have no size entry. The others give once, few or many, or a class for an expanded clone.

V gene: TRBV5-1
J gene: TRBJ1-2
clone size: NA
D gene: NA
CDR3 protein: CASSLGSENYGYTF
CDR3 DNA: TGCGCCAGCAGCTTGGGGTCTGAAAACTATGGCTACACCTTC

V gene: TRBV4-2
J gene: TRBJ1-5
clone size: NA
D gene: NA
CDR3 protein: CASSQDGSLGQPQHF
CDR3 DNA: TGTGCCAGCAGCCAAGATGGAAGCCTGGGTCAGCCCCAGCATTTT

V gene: TRBV7-9
J gene: TRBJ2-5
clone size: few
D gene: NA
CDR3 protein: CASSLVAGLETQYF
CDR3 DNA: TGTGCCAGCAGCTTAGTGGCGGGTTTGGAGACCCAGTACTTC

V gene: TRBV6-6
J gene: TRBJ2-7
clone size: NA
D gene: TRBD1
CDR3 protein: CASRPGQGIYEQYF
CDR3 DNA: TGTGCCAGCAGACCGGGACAGGGGATCTACGAGCAGTACTTC

V gene: TRBV6-1
J gene: TRBJ1-1
clone size: NA
D gene: NA
CDR3 protein: CASSESVFREAFF
CDR3 DNA: TGTGCCAGCAGTGAAAGCGTCTTCCGGGAGGCTTTCTTT

V gene: TRBV19
J gene: TRBJ2-7
clone size: few
D gene: NA
CDR3 protein: CASRRTGTYYEQYF
CDR3 DNA: TGTGCCAGTCGACGTACAGGGACCTACTACGAGCAGTACTTC

V gene: TRBV10-3
J gene: TRBJ2-7
clone size: NA
D gene: NA
CDR3 protein: CAISSGDSSYEQYF
CDR3 DNA: TGTGCCATCAGTAGCGGGGACAGCTCCTACGAGCAGTACTTC

V gene: TRBV2
J gene: TRBJ2-1
clone size: NA
D gene: NA
CDR3 protein: CASRMTSSYNEQFF
CDR3 DNA: TGTGCCAGCAGGATGACTAGCTCCTACAATGAGCAGTTCTTC

V gene: TRBV9
J gene: TRBJ2-5
clone size: once
D gene: NA
CDR3 protein: CASSVGTPAETQYF
CDR3 DNA: TGTGCCAGCAGCGTAGGGACCCCGGCAGAGACCCAGTACTTC

V gene: TRBV2
J gene: TRBJ1-1
clone size: few
D gene: NA
CDR3 protein: CASSPWDGEAFF
CDR3 DNA: TGTGCCAGCAGCCCCTGGGACGGTGAAGCTTTCTTT

V gene: TRBV2
J gene: TRBJ1-3
clone size: NA
D gene: TRBD1
CDR3 protein: CASSAQGNGNTIYF
CDR3 DNA: TGTGCCAGCAGTGCACAGGGGAATGGAAACACCATATATTTT

V gene: TRBV14
J gene: TRBJ1-6
clone size: NA
D gene: TRBD1
CDR3 protein: CASSAQGAYNSPLHF
CDR3 DNA: TGTGCCAGCAGCGCGCAGGGGGCCTATAATTCACCCCTCCACTTT

V gene: TRBV29-1
J gene: TRBJ2-4
clone size: few
D gene: NA
CDR3 protein: CSVLGLAKNIQYF
CDR3 DNA: TGCAGCGTTCTGGGGTTAGCCAAAAACATTCAGTACTTC

V gene: TRBV19
J gene: TRBJ2-2
clone size: few
D gene: NA
CDR3 protein: CASSRDEGAGELFF
CDR3 DNA: TGTGCCAGTAGTCGTGATGAAGGGGCCGGGGAGCTGTTTTTT

V gene: TRBV11-3
J gene: TRBJ2-3
clone size: NA
D gene: NA
CDR3 protein: CASSSLGHLDTQYF
CDR3 DNA: TGTGCCAGCAGCTCACTAGGACATCTAGATACGCAGTATTTT

V gene: TRBV7-2
J gene: TRBJ2-7
clone size: NA
D gene: TRBD1
CDR3 protein: CASSLDGTGSPYEQYF
CDR3 DNA: TGTGCCAGCAGCTTAGATGGGACAGGGAGTCCCTACGAGCAGTACTTC

V gene: TRBV5-1
J gene: TRBJ2-7
clone size: few
D gene: NA
CDR3 protein: CASSWGDSLYEQYF
CDR3 DNA: TGCGCCAGCAGCTGGGGGGACAGTCTCTACGAGCAGTACTTC

V gene: TRBV9
J gene: TRBJ1-1
clone size: few
D gene: NA
CDR3 protein: CASSDVSGRGNTEAFF
CDR3 DNA: TGTGCCAGCAGCGATGTGTCGGGACGGGGGAACACTGAAGCTTTCTTT

V gene: TRBV12-5
J gene: TRBJ2-7
clone size: few
D gene: NA
CDR3 protein: CASGLGSQTFYEQYF
CDR3 DNA: TGTGCTAGTGGTTTGGGAAGTCAGACCTTTTACGAGCAGTACTTC

V gene: TRBV5-1
J gene: TRBJ1-1
clone size: NA
D gene: NA
CDR3 protein: CASSFYREGEAFF
CDR3 DNA: TGCGCCAGCAGCTTTTACAGGGAGGGCGAAGCTTTCTTT

V gene: TRBV6-5
J gene: TRBJ2-1
clone size: few
D gene: TRBD2
CDR3 protein: CASSSPLAGGPNEQFF
CDR3 DNA: TGTGCCAGCAGTTCGCCCCTAGCGGGGGGGCCCAATGAGCAGTTCTTC

V gene: TRBV28
J gene: TRBJ2-5
clone size: few
D gene: NA
CDR3 protein: CASSPLPQETQYF
CDR3 DNA: TGTGCCAGCAGCCCCTTACCCCAAGAGACCCAGTACTTC